This T cell receptor (beta chain) was captured in a study of metastatic and nonmetastatic thyroid tumors. Overall study context: Samples came from malignant and benign thyroid patients, and repertoires were compared across blood and tumor or nodule tissue. General observations from the study: In blood and tumor, TCR beta diversity was reportedly significantly higher in malignant thyroid tumors than in benign nodules.

A word on this clone: The antigen is not known. A read error is possible here, since a much larger clone lies one base away. The same CDR3 is also encoded by other DNA sequences in this sample.

Ahead of thyroid surgery, no patient had received treatment of any kind. The CDR3 extends over 15 amino acids. Germline V gene lookup returns CDR1 LGHDT and CDR2 YNNKEL (reference sequence). The V end lost 1 base, the J end lost 6 bases, and 15 bases lay between the germline ends. Authors' methods: The distant-metastasis classifier for papillary thyroid cancer was built from CDR3 differences across clinicopathological groups. MiXCR re-clonotyped the PCR reads for TCRdb. The authors' filters were not applied to this entry. This sample has almost 70,000 clones, with 13% to 15% found just once. This chain connects TRBV3-1 to TRBJ1-2; D remains ambiguous. Sequences were obtained from blood. This sequence originates from a male donor with papillary thyroid cancer or a benign thyroid nodule (not recorded which). Some clones in this sample may be carry-over from other donors' samples. CDR3 nucleotides: TGTGCCAGCAGCCAAGGTACCCTTGGGAGTAATGGCTACACCTTC. Translated: CASSQGTLGSNGYTF. The complete variable domain, with remaining parts taken from reference TRBV3-1 and TRBJ1-2, reads DTAVSQTPKYLVTQMGNDKSIKCEQNLGHDTMYWYKQDSKKFLKIMFSYNNKELIINETVPNRFSPKSPDKAHLNLHINSLELGDSAVYFCASSQGTLGSNGYTFGSGTRLTVV.